A selection of T cell receptor beta chains follows, all from one sample in a study of T-cell memory formation after mild COVID-19. A single record per CDR3 protein comes from TCRdb applying MiXCR to the 5' RACE reads. The sample records 90,000 to 120,000 distinct CDR3 sequences, approximately 10% being singletons. Sequences were obtained from PBMCs or a T cell subset sorted from them (not recorded which). These receptors were obtained from a man aged 18 to 30 who had mild COVID-19 (a few samples of this study predate the infection). Cell type and time point are not known. CDR3s include the opening cysteine and the closing phenylalanine or tryptophan. A D gene is named only where the DNA matches it firmly. Part of the rows lack a size; the others show once, few, many or a class for expanded clones.

J gene,clone size,D gene,V gene,CDR3 DNA,CDR3 protein
TRBJ2-1,few,.,TRBV7-7,TGTGCTAGCAGCCTTTACCAGGGTAATGAGCAGTTCTTC,CASSLYQGNEQFF
TRBJ1-1,.,.,TRBV7-2,TGTGCCAGCAGCGTCTCTGGGGCAGTAGCTTTCTTT,CASSVSGAVAFF
TRBJ2-5,many,.,TRBV10-2,TGCGCCAGCAGTGAATGGGATAGAGAGACCCAGTACTTC,CASSEWDRETQYF
TRBJ2-2,few,.,TRBV7-6,TGTGCCAGCAGCTTAGCCGGGGACACCGGGGAGCTGTTTTTT,CASSLAGDTGELFF
TRBJ2-2,.,TRBD1,TRBV6-5,TGTGCCAGCAGTAGAGCGACAGGGGATCGGGAGCTGTTTTTT,CASSRATGDRELFF
TRBJ2-1,few,.,TRBV29-1,TGCAGCGTTGAAGAGGGGCTGTACAATGAGCAGTTCTTC,CSVEEGLYNEQFF
TRBJ2-7,few,.,TRBV6-2/TRBV6-3,TGTGCCAGCAGTACCTCCCGCGGGATTCCCTACGAGCAGTACTTC,CASSTSRGIPYEQYF
TRBJ2-2,few,.,TRBV2,TGTGCCAGCAGTGACAGGGAAAGCGCCGGGGAGCTGTTTTTT,CASSDRESAGELFF
TRBJ2-3,few,TRBD1,TRBV29-1,TGCAGCGCTATGGGACAGGGGGTCGGTACGCAGTATTTT,CSAMGQGVGTQYF
TRBJ1-2,few,.,TRBV7-9,TGTGCCAGCAGCCCCGACAGGACGGCCAACTATGGCTACACCTTC,CASSPDRTANYGYTF
TRBJ2-3,few,.,TRBV10-3,TGTGCCATCGGGCAGGGACAACCAGCTAGCACAGATACGCAGTATTTT,CAIGQGQPASTDTQYF
TRBJ2-6,few,.,TRBV15,TGTGCCACCAGCAGAGCTAGGGACTCTGGGGCCAACGTCCTGACTTTC,CATSRARDSGANVLTF
TRBJ1-1,.,.,TRBV6-5,TGTGCTTCGATCGGGGACAAGGCTTTCTTT,CASIGDKAFF
TRBJ1-1,few,.,TRBV6-5,TGTGCCAGCAGTACGGGCCCTGAAGCTTTCTTT,CASSTGPEAFF
TRBJ2-7,few,.,TRBV5-1,TGCGCCAGCAGCTTGGATTGGTACGAGCAGTACTTC,CASSLDWYEQYF
TRBJ2-7,.,.,TRBV9,TGTGCCAGCAGCTCCCGGGACGGCCTATACGAGCAGTACTTC,CASSSRDGLYEQYF
TRBJ1-1,few,.,TRBV11-2,TGTGCCAGCAGCTGGCCATCCACTGAAGCTTTCTTT,CASSWPSTEAFF
TRBJ2-7,few,TRBD1,TRBV7-6,TGTGCCAGCAGCCTCCGGGGGACAGGTACCTACGAGCAGTACTTC,CASSLRGTGTYEQYF
TRBJ1-3,.,.,TRBV7-9,TGTGCCAGCAGCCGGGGAGACACCATATATTTT,CASSRGDTIYF
TRBJ2-1,.,TRBD2,TRBV6-6,TGTGCCAGCAGTTACCCCAGGACTAGCGGGGGACTTAAGGACCCAAACAATGAGCAGTTCTTC,CASSYPRTSGGLKDPNNEQFF
TRBJ1-1,.,TRBD1,TRBV6-2/TRBV6-3,TGTGCCAGCAGTTACCCTTCGGGACAGGGAAAGCCTGAAGCTTTCTTT,CASSYPSGQGKPEAFF
TRBJ2-2,few,.,TRBV11-3,TGTGCCAGCAGCTCCAGAGGCGCCCCCGGGGAGCTGTTTTTT,CASSSRGAPGELFF
TRBJ2-5,.,TRBD2,TRBV29-1,TGCAGCGTTGAAGGTTTAGCGGGGCGGTACCAAGAGACCCAGTACTTC,CSVEGLAGRYQETQYF
TRBJ1-1,many,.,TRBV5-6,TGTGCCAGCAGCCCCTCTTTGAACACTGAAGCTTTCTTT,CASSPSLNTEAFF
TRBJ2-1,.,TRBD2,TRBV6-5,TGTGCCAGCAGCCGGACTAGCGGGGGGCGCGGTGAGCAGTTCTTC,CASSRTSGGRGEQFF
TRBJ2-1,.,.,TRBV20-1,TGCAGTGCTGGGAGCGGGTACAATGAGCAGTTCTTC,CSAGSGYNEQFF
TRBJ1-2,few,.,TRBV4-1,TGCGCCAGCAGCCAAGATCGGGCAGACTATGGCTACACCTTC,CASSQDRADYGYTF